The 28 T cell receptor beta chains below come from one sample, sequenced in a study of CD8 T cells in Susac syndrome. The RNA input was roughly 0.45 to 1 ug, and it was reverse transcribed with random hexamers. TCRdb reprocessed the immunoSEQ multiplex PCR reads via MiXCR and lists one record per CDR3 protein. The data contain 100,000 to 150,000 distinct CDR3 sequences, less than 95% of them singletons. Source material: CD4+ T cells from PBMCs. The receptors originated from a human donor with multiple sclerosis.

The rearrangement joins TRBV6-2 or TRBV6-3 to TRBJ1-1, with 11 positions matching TRBD1. CDR1 MNHEY and CDR2 SVGEGT come from the germline V gene. The CDR3 loop spans 16 amino acids. V lost 7 bases, J lost 1 base, and 8 bases stayed unmatched. CDR3 bases: TGTGCCAGCATCCTCGGACAGGGGGCGAAGAACACTGAAGCTTTCTTT. Amino acid sequence: CASILGQGAKNTEAFF.

The chain combines TRBV4-3 with TRBJ2-1, with unresolved D. The CDR3 is 16 amino acids. The germline CDR1 and CDR2 sequences are LGHNA and YSLEER. V lost 1 base to trimming and J lost 6 bases, with 16 bases between them. DNA of the CDR3: TGCGCCAGCAGCCAAGGCGCCCTGGCGCTCTTCAATGAGCAGTTCTTC. Translating it yields CASSQGALALFNEQFF.

This chain joins TRBV12-3 or TRBV12-4 and TRBJ2-7; D is perhaps TRBD1 (6 bases). Trimming left V 1 base short and J 1 base short, with 11 bases between. The CDR3 has 15 amino acids. This CDR3 reads CASSLGQGTSYEQYF. CDR3 nucleotides: TGTGCCAGCAGTTTAGGCCAGGGGACGTCCTACGAGCAGTACTTC.

This chain connects TRBV7-9 to TRBJ2-4; TRBD1 matches at 7 bases. The CDR3 is made up of 14 amino acids. Germline V gives CDR1 SEHNR, CDR2 FQNEAQ (reference sequence). The V segment lost 5 bases and the J segment 6 bases; nucleotides outside the gene matches: 7. The CDR3: CASSQTGKGNIQYF. CDR3 DNA sequence: TGTGCCAGCAGCCAGACAGGGAAGGGAAACATTCAGTACTTC.

The chain joins TRBV5-6 to TRBJ2-7; 11 bases are shared with TRBD2. Germline V gene data show CDR1 as SGHDT and CDR2 as YYEEEE. V shed 3 bases, J shed 4 bases, and the junction held 12 bases outside the gene matches. The CDR3 contains 17 residues. In DNA form, the CDR3 reads TGTGCCAGCAGCTACGCCAAGGGACTAGCGGAGGCTTACGAGCAGTACTTC. It codes for CASSYAKGLAEAYEQYF.

The chain has TRBV5-4 and TRBJ2-7; possible D gene TRBD2, 6 bases. Trimming took off 0 bases at V and 5 bases at J, with 21 bases between the two ends. The germline V gene has CDR1 SGHNT and CDR2 YYREEE (reference sequence). The CDR3 contains 17 residues. CDR3 in DNA: TGTGCCAGCAGCTTGGGTGGCGGGGCCCCTCGAACCCACGAGCAGTACTTC. The encoded protein is CASSLGGGAPRTHEQYF. Variable domain in full (rest from reference TRBV5-4 and TRBJ2-7): ETGVTQSPTHLIKTRGQQVTLRCSSQSGHNTVSWYQQALGQGPQFIFQYYREEENGRGNFPPRFSGLQFPNYSSELNVNALELDDSALYLCASSLGGGAPRTHEQYFGPGTRLTVT.

J is TRBJ2-5 and V is TRBV3-1, with D perhaps TRBD1 (6 bases). This CDR3 has 16 amino acids. V was trimmed by 4 bases and J by 4 bases, leaving 19 bases between them. Germline CDR1 LGHDT, CDR2 YNNKEL (reference sequence). The CDR3: CASSLLGKQGSETQYF. For the CDR3, the DNA is TGTGCCAGCAGCCTCCTAGGAAAACAGGGATCAGAGACCCAGTACTTC.

V gene TRBV25-1 combines with J gene TRBJ1-1, with D perhaps matching TRBD1 (6 bases). The germline V gene encodes CDR1 MGHDK and CDR2 SYGVNS. V was clipped by 3 bases and J by 5 bases, with 16 bases between them. The CDR3 runs to 15 residues. The CDR3 DNA sequence: TGTGCCAGCAGTGAGGAGTTGGGGGCGCCAACTGAAGCTTTCTTT. Translating it yields CASSEELGAPTEAFF.

This sequence joins TRBV6-1 and TRBJ2-5, with 12 bases fitting TRBD2. CDR1 is MNHNS and CDR2 is SASEGT in the germline V gene. This CDR3 is built from 16 residues. V was pared by 7 bases and J by 5 bases, with 11 bases of the junction left unmatched. In DNA form, the CDR3 reads TGTGCCAGCAAGAATCTAGCGGGAGGGCCATTGGAGACCCAGTACTTC. Its translation: CASKNLAGGPLETQYF.

V usage is TRBV12-3 or TRBV12-4 and J usage is TRBJ1-1; weak D call: TRBD1 (6 bases). The CDR3 consists of 15 residues. V lost 6 bases, J lost 0 bases, and 14 bases lay in between. The chain's CDR3 is CASSHDTGMNTEAFF. CDR3 DNA sequence: TGTGCCAGCAGCCATGACACAGGGATGAACACTGAAGCTTTCTTT.

The J gene is TRBJ1-1, the V gene TRBV27; weak D call: TRBD1 (5 bases). CDR1 MNHEY and CDR2 SMNVEV come from the germline V gene (reference sequence). CDR3 length: 15 residues. V lost 3 bases and J 1 base, leaving 12 bases between the germline ends. The CDR3 coding sequence is TGTGCCAGCAGTTTCGGACAAGCGAGGAACACTGAAGCTTTCTTT. It is translated as CASSFGQARNTEAFF.

In DNA, the CDR3 is TGTGCCAGCAGCTTAGGGCCGGGACAGGGGATCGCAGATACGCAGTATTTT. Translation gives CASSLGPGQGIADTQYF. The V and J genes are TRBV7-6 and TRBJ2-3; 10 bases fit TRBD1. The CDR3 is 17 residues long. V shed 1 base and J 4 bases; nucleotides not matched to a gene: 8. The V gene's germline CDR1 is SGHVS and CDR2 FNYEAQ.

The J gene is TRBJ2-2, the V gene TRBV19; no definite D call. Trimming took 0 bases from V and 3 from J, leaving 8 bases between them. This CDR3 is 15 amino acids long. Germline CDR1 LNHDA, CDR2 SQIVND (reference sequence). The CDR3 DNA reads as TGTGCCAGTAGTATAGATCTACGGTACACCGGGGAGCTGTTTTTT. Protein sequence: CASSIDLRYTGELFF.

The chain joins TRBV20-1 to TRBJ1-1; D is uncertain. Trimming cost V 3 bases and J 4 bases, with 9 bases left between them. This CDR3 comprises 12 residues. Germline V gene data show CDR1 as DFQATT and CDR2 as SNEGSKA (reference sequence). DNA of the CDR3: TGCAGTGCTAGCCTGGGCATCACTGAAGCTTTCTTT. Protein: CSASLGITEAFF.

This chain joins TRBV5-1 and TRBJ1-1, with D possibly TRBD1 on 6 matching bases. There are 14 residues in the CDR3. Trimming removed 1 base from V and 1 base from J, with 8 bases in between. CDR1 SGHRS and CDR2 YFSETQ come from the germline V gene. CDR3 DNA: TGCGCCAGCAGCTTGACAGGGACGAACACTGAAGCTTTCTTT. Protein sequence: CASSLTGTNTEAFF.

This chain connects TRBV2 to TRBJ1-2, with D maybe TRBD1 (6 bases). Deletions cut 4 bases from V and 7 bases from J, with 13 bases between. Germline loops: CDR1 SNHLY, CDR2 FYNNEI. This CDR3 region has 13 residues. CDR3 DNA sequence: TGTGCCAGCAGTGTAGACAGGTCTAGTGGCTACACCTTC. Amino acid sequence: CASSVDRSSGYTF.

The CDR3 nucleotides are TGCAGTGCTGACTTCGTATATGGCCAAGAGACCCAGTACTTC. As protein: CSADFVYGQETQYF. The chain employs TRBV20-1 and TRBJ2-5; D gene uncertain. The germline V gene has CDR1 DFQATT and CDR2 SNEGSKA (reference sequence). CDR3 size: 14 residues. The V gene lost 5 bases and the J gene lost 1 base, with 14 bases spanning the gap.

This chain connects TRBV5-1 to TRBJ2-7; perhaps D is TRBD1 or TRBD2 (5 bases each). Germline loops: CDR1 SGHRS, CDR2 YFSETQ. The CDR3 is 17 residues long. The V gene lost 1 base and the J gene lost 6 bases, with 23 bases spanning the gap. Here the CDR3 reads CASSLTPGTLRLGEQYF. CDR3 nucleotide sequence: TGCGCCAGCAGCTTGACCCCTGGGACCCTCCGGTTGGGCGAGCAGTACTTC.

V gene TRBV3-1 combines with J gene TRBJ1-2, with unresolved D. The germline V gene encodes CDR1 LGHDT and CDR2 YNNKEL (reference sequence). This CDR3 contains 12 residues. Trimming took 5 bases from V and 4 from J, leaving 8 bases between them. CDR3 coding DNA: TGTGCCAGCAGCTTCCCTTCCTATGGCTACACCTTC. Its protein is CASSFPSYGYTF.

The rearrangement uses TRBV2 and TRBJ2-4; D might be TRBD1 (5 bases). CDR1 and CDR2 (germline): SNHLY, FYNNEI. This CDR3 has 17 amino acids. Trimming removed 0 bases at V and 0 bases at J, with 12 bases between. Here the CDR3 DNA reads TGTGCCAGCAGTGAAGCGGGGCAGCCACTAGCCAAAAACATTCAGTACTTC. Its protein product is CASSEAGQPLAKNIQYF.

This chain joins TRBV7-3 and TRBJ1-1, with TRBD1 matching 10 bases. Unmatched junction bases numbered 2, after V lost 3 bases and J lost 7 bases. This CDR3 comprises 13 residues. Looked up from germline, CDR1 is SGHTA and CDR2 is FQGTGA. The CDR3 loop reads CASSLGQGYEAFF. The CDR3 DNA follows: TGTGCCAGCAGCTTGGGACAGGGGTATGAAGCTTTCTTT.

This chain joins TRBV5-6 and TRBJ1-1, with 8 bases lining up with TRBD1. This CDR3 has 15 residues. V lost 0 bases, J lost 0 bases, and 1 base stayed unmatched. The germline V gene encodes CDR1 SGHDT and CDR2 YYEEEE. CDR3 nucleotide sequence: TGTGCCAGCAGCTTGGGGGACAGGCTGAACACTGAAGCTTTCTTT. Its protein is CASSLGDRLNTEAFF.

The chain uses TRBV7-2 and TRBJ1-1; D might be TRBD1 (5 bases). Germline V gene data show CDR1 as SGHTA and CDR2 as FQGNSA. This CDR3 comprises 15 residues. Deletions cut 5 bases from V and 10 bases from J, with 23 bases between. Written as DNA, the CDR3 is TGTGCCAGCAGCGCAGAAATGGGGACGGGCCCCCGAGCTTTCTTT. Translated: CASSAEMGTGPRAFF.

The chain recombines TRBV6-1 with TRBJ1-1; a weak D match, TRBD1 (5 bases). This CDR3 region has 16 residues. Germline V lookup: CDR1 MNHNS, CDR2 SASEGT. The ends were cut back, 7 bases at V and 6 bases at J, with 24 bases in the middle. The CDR3 coding sequence is TGTGCCAGCATTGTCGACAGCAACTTCGGGAAGGCTGAAGCTTTCTTT. This sequence encodes CASIVDSNFGKAEAFF.

This clonotype was seen just once. The chain employs TRBV12-3 or TRBV12-4 and TRBJ1-5, with 7 positions matching TRBD1. Losses at the gene ends were 6 bases for V and 3 bases for J; bases not matched to a gene: 14. This CDR3 region has 17 residues. The CDR3, as DNA: TGTGCCAGCAGCTTGGGGATCCACAGGGGAATCAATCAGCCCCAGCATTTT. Protein sequence: CASSLGIHRGINQPQHF.

The V gene is TRBV9, the J gene TRBJ1-6; unclear D gene. The ends were cut back, 1 base at V and 7 bases at J, with 15 bases in the middle. The CDR3 runs to 16 residues. Germline V CDR1 and CDR2: SGDLS, YYNGEE. The CDR3, as DNA: TGTGCCAGCAGCGTATCCGCAAGGACGGAGAATTCACCCCTCCACTTT. It is translated as CASSVSARTENSPLHF.

This clonotype came up once. V and J are TRBV12-3 or TRBV12-4 and TRBJ1-2; TRBD1 might be the D (5 bases). The CDR3 loop spans 13 amino acids. Trimming cost V 0 bases and J 7 bases, with 9 bases left between them. CDR3 nucleotides: TGTGCCAGCAGTTTAGCGCCGGGGGGTGGCTACACCTTC. Its translation is CASSLAPGGGYTF.

The chain combines TRBV30 with TRBJ1-2; D remains ambiguous. CDR3 length equals 11 residues. Germline CDR1 and CDR2: GTSNPN and SVGIG (reference sequence). Trimming stripped 8 bases from V and 8 bases from J, with 15 bases between. CDR3 region: CAGPIGYGYTF. The CDR3, as DNA: TGTGCCGGCCCAATTGGATACGGCTACACCTTC. Supplemented by reference TRBV30 and TRBJ1-2, the full variable domain reads SQTIHQWPATLVQPVGSPLSLECTVEGTSNPNLYWYRQAAGRGLQLLFYSVGIGQISSEVPQNLSASRPQDRQFILSSKKLLLSDSGFYLCAGPIGYGYTFGSGTRLTVV.